This passage covers 23 T cell receptor beta chains from one sample sequenced in a study of beta chain features in type 1 diabetes. Study outcomes and limitations: A moderate, significant TCRB CDR3 shortening appeared in type 1 diabetes across four CD4+ subsets.

No antigen is known for these receptors. The study reverse transcribed the entire isolated RNA, so it sequenced expressed TCRB transcripts. Profiled with immunoSEQ multiplex PCR; TCRdb holds only in-frame clones, not every one. The sample records approximately 170,000 clones, around 8% being singletons. Material: central memory CD4+ T cells from blood. Receptors originate from a woman in her thirties or forties with type 1 diabetes.

The V call is TRBV30, the J call TRBJ2-3; 7 nucleotides match TRBD1. This CDR3 spans 15 amino acids. The germline gives CDR1 GTSNPN, CDR2 SVGIG (reference sequence). Trimming at V came to 6 bases and at J to 6 bases, leaving 15 bases not matched to a gene. CDR3 loop: CACIKGARSLDTQYF. Written as DNA, the CDR3 is TGTGCCTGTATCAAGGGGGCGCGATCACTTGATACGCAGTATTTT.

The CDR3 region has the DNA TGTGCCAGCTCACCAGGTACGGGACTGCGATACGAGCAGTACTTC. Amino acids: CASSPGTGLRYEQYF. The J gene is TRBJ2-7, the V gene TRBV18, with D perhaps TRBD2 (6 bases). The V and J ends lost 2 bases and 4 bases respectively, with 15 bases between them. The CDR3 totals 15 residues. Germline V gene lookup returns CDR1 KGHSH and CDR2 LQKENI.

The chain carries TRBV10-3 and TRBJ1-4; 7 positions agree with TRBD1. Trimming at V came to 8 bases and at J to 7 bases, leaving 7 bases not matched to a gene. Germline CDR1 is ENHRY and CDR2 is SYGVKD. The CDR3 has 13 residues. The CDR3 DNA reads as TGTGCCATCGCCGAGGGGGCGGGTGAAAAACTGTTTTTT. This codes for CAIAEGAGEKLFF.

The sample holds many counts of this clone. CDR3 region: CASSPQGSRYGYTF. The CDR3 DNA reads as TGTGCCAGCAGCCCCCAGGGGTCCCGCTATGGCTACACCTTC. The chain uses TRBV9 and TRBJ1-2; tentatively, D is TRBD1 (6 bases). Trimming stripped 4 bases from V and 4 bases from J, with 14 bases between. The CDR3 totals 14 residues. The germline V gene encodes CDR1 SGDLS and CDR2 YYNGEE.

This clone was seen only a few times. The chain carries TRBV28 and TRBJ2-7; the match to TRBD2 covers 9 bases. The germline V gene has CDR1 MDHEN and CDR2 SYDVKM. This CDR3 has 16 residues. Germline trimming cut 4 bases from V and 3 bases from J; bases unmatched to any gene: 10. Here the CDR3 reads CASSSPSGTSNYEQYF. Written as DNA, the CDR3 is TGTGCCAGCAGTTCTCCTTCCGGGACTAGCAACTACGAGCAGTACTTC.

This clone was seen more than once but under ten times. The J gene is TRBJ2-1, the V gene TRBV2; weak D call: TRBD1 (5 bases). Germline V lookup: CDR1 SNHLY, CDR2 FYNNEI. Trimming pared 6 bases from V and 10 bases from J, leaving 13 bases between. The CDR3 sequence is 12 residues long. The CDR3, as DNA: TGTGCCAGCAGGGCGATAAAGGGGGAGCAGTTCTTC. Encoded protein: CASRAIKGEQFF.

This clone turned up a few times. J is TRBJ1-6 and V is TRBV7-2; tentative D call: TRBD1 (6 bases). The CDR3 consists of 17 residues. The germline V and J ends were trimmed by 3 bases and 5 bases, with 17 bases remaining between them. Germline V CDR1 and CDR2: SGHTA, FQGNSA. The CDR3 sequence: CASSFALGGVHNSPLHF. The CDR3 bases are TGTGCCAGCAGCTTCGCCCTAGGGGGTGTCCATAATTCACCCCTCCACTTT.

This clone was seen a handful of times. The gene calls are TRBV23-1 and TRBJ1-5; no firm D call. TRBV23-1 belongs to the ORF category, with a function that is uncertain. The CDR3 totals 14 residues. The V gene lost 3 bases and the J gene lost 5 bases, with 11 bases spanning the gap. CDR3 in DNA: TGCGCCAGCAGTCAGGGTCGGAGCCATCAGCCCCAGCATTTT. Amino acids: CASSQGRSHQPQHF.

The chain is built from TRBV28 and TRBJ2-7, with D uncertain. The CDR3 spans 14 residues. CDR1 is MDHEN, CDR2 SYDVKM, per germline. V dropped 1 base and J dropped 4 bases, with 11 bases sitting between them. CDR3 sequence: CASSLFGPGYEQYF. The CDR3 nucleotides are TGTGCCAGCAGTTTATTCGGTCCTGGTTACGAGCAGTACTTC.

V gene TRBV11-2 combines with J gene TRBJ1-4; perhaps TRBD1 as D (5 bases). Germline V gives CDR1 SGHAT, CDR2 FQNNGV. The V end lost 5 bases, the J end lost 8 bases, and 18 bases lay between the germline ends. This CDR3 has 15 residues. CDR3 in DNA: TGTGCCAGCAGCCGCCCAAGGGGAGGGAGCGAAAAACTGTTTTTT. Translation: CASSRPRGGSEKLFF.

The chain links TRBV7-9 to TRBJ2-7; no firm D call. V lost 2 bases, J lost 4 bases, and 6 bases lay in between. Germline V lookup: CDR1 SEHNR, CDR2 FQNEAQ (reference sequence). CDR3 size: 12 residues. The CDR3: CASSLHTYEQYF. The CDR3 DNA sequence: TGTGCCAGCAGCTTACATACTTACGAGCAGTACTTC. The full variable domain, completed using reference TRBV7-9 and TRBJ2-7, is DTGVSQNPRHKITKRGQNVTFRCDPISEHNRLYWYRQTLGQGPEFLTYFQNEAQLEKSRLLSDRFSAERPKGSFSTLEIQRTEQGDSAMYLCASSLHTYEQYFGPGTRLTVT.

The chain is built from TRBV11-1 and TRBJ2-2; D is uncertain. This CDR3 spans 14 amino acids. Trimming removed 5 bases from V and 1 base from J, with 8 bases in between. Germline CDR1 SGHAT, CDR2 FQDESV (reference sequence). This CDR3 is CASSPQWNTGELFF. CDR3 DNA sequence: TGTGCCAGCAGCCCACAGTGGAACACCGGGGAGCTGTTTTTT.

This clone was counted a few times. The chain links TRBV7-3 to TRBJ2-1; TRBD1 agrees at 8 bases. The CDR3 covers 13 residues. Germline values: CDR1 SGHTA, CDR2 FQGTGA. The J segment lost 9 bases and the V segment lost 8 bases, leaving 9 bases of the junction unmatched. The CDR3 spells CASGTGGGREQFF. The CDR3 DNA sequence: TGTGCCAGCGGGACAGGCGGAGGGCGTGAGCAGTTCTTC.

A few counts support this clone. The chain is built from TRBV6-1 and TRBJ2-3, with TRBD2 identical over 14 bases. Unmatched junction bases numbered 6, after V lost 4 bases and J lost 0 bases. The CDR3 consists of 18 residues. The germline CDR1 and CDR2 sequences are MNHNS and SASEGT. DNA of the CDR3: TGTGCCAGCAGTGGGACTAGCGGGAGGTCGACTAGCACAGATACGCAGTATTTT. It translates to CASSGTSGRSTSTDTQYF.

The sample holds a few counts of this clone. The V call is TRBV9, the J call TRBJ1-4, with D tentatively TRBD1 (5 bases). Germline-derived CDR1 and CDR2 are SGDLS and YYNGEE. Deletions cut 0 bases from V and 7 bases from J, with 13 bases between. This CDR3 has 15 amino acids. CDR3 sequence: CASSVEQGVGEKLFF. In DNA form, the CDR3 reads TGTGCCAGCAGCGTAGAGCAGGGCGTCGGTGAAAAACTGTTTTTT.

In this sample, this clone turned up a few times. The rearrangement uses TRBV15 and TRBJ2-1, with 7 bases matching TRBD2. CDR1 is LNHNV, CDR2 YYDKDF, per germline (reference sequence). The CDR3 has 15 residues. Trimming removed 0 bases from V and 4 bases from J; junction bases left unmatched: 3. For the CDR3, the DNA is TGTGCCACCAGCAGAGACAGGGAGGGGTACAATGAGCAGTTCTTC. This encodes CATSRDREGYNEQFF.

V gene TRBV6-6 combines with J gene TRBJ2-5; 7 nucleotides align to TRBD1. The CDR3 covers 14 residues. J gave up 5 bases and V 4 bases, and 7 bases lay outside the gene matches. Germline CDR1 and CDR2: MNHNY and SVGAGI (reference sequence). CDR3 protein: CASSSATGTETQYF. CDR3 nucleotides: TGTGCCAGCAGTTCGGCGACAGGGACGGAGACCCAGTACTTC.

There are a few counts of this clone. J is TRBJ2-7 and V is TRBV15; tentative D call: TRBD1 (6 bases). Germline CDR1 LNHNV, CDR2 YYDKDF (reference sequence). The germline V and J ends were trimmed by 3 bases and 2 bases, with 17 bases remaining between them. The CDR3 has 16 amino acids. This CDR3 reads CATSSGQSRVAYEQYF. In DNA, the CDR3 is TGTGCCACCAGCAGCGGACAGTCCCGCGTCGCCTACGAGCAGTACTTC.

The V and J genes are TRBV7-8 and TRBJ2-1, with 7 positions matching TRBD2. The germline CDR1 and CDR2 sequences are SGHVS and FQNEAQ. V lost 5 bases, J lost 16 bases, and 14 bases stayed unmatched. This CDR3 region has 13 residues. CDR3 protein: CASSQPSAGESFF. The CDR3 DNA is TGTGCCAGCAGCCAACCAAGTGCGGGAGAAAGTTTCTTC. The full variable domain, rest sourced from reference TRBV7-8 and TRBJ2-1, is GAGVSQSPRYKVAKRGQDVALRCDPISGHVSLFWYQQALGQGPEFLTYFQNEAQLDKSGLPSDRFFAERPEGSVSTLKIQRTQQEDSAVYLCASSQPSAGESFFGPGTRLTVL.

The gene calls are TRBV7-2 and TRBJ2-1, with D perhaps matching TRBD1 (5 bases). CDR3 length equals 12 residues. Germline-derived CDR1 and CDR2 are SGHTA and FQGNSA. V was pared by 3 bases and J by 5 bases, with 5 bases between. The CDR3 loop reads CASSLGHNEQFF. Written as DNA, the CDR3 is TGTGCCAGCAGCTTGGGGCACAATGAGCAGTTCTTC.

The J gene is TRBJ1-6, the V gene TRBV5-6; 10 nucleotides agree with TRBD1. J gave up 2 bases and V 0 bases, and 8 bases lay outside the gene matches. Germline loops: CDR1 SGHDT, CDR2 YYEEEE. The CDR3 totals 19 residues. The CDR3 region has the DNA TGTGCCAGCAGCTTGGGCCGGGACAGGGGTGGTGCCTATAATTCACCCCTCCACTTT. Encoded protein: CASSLGRDRGGAYNSPLHF. The whole variable domain, filled in from reference TRBV5-6 and TRBJ1-6, reads DAGVTQSPTHLIKTRGQQVTLRCSPKSGHDTVSWYQQALGQGPQFIFQYYEEEERQRGNFPDRFSGHQFPNYSSELNVNALLLGDSALYLCASSLGRDRGGAYNSPLHFGNGTRLTVT.

This clone was observed a handful of times. The chain couples TRBV7-2 to TRBJ2-3; 7 bases map to TRBD1. V lost 0 bases, J lost 1 base, and 7 bases stayed unmatched. The CDR3 totals 17 residues. CDR1 and CDR2 from the germline V gene are SGHTA and FQGNSA. The CDR3 DNA reads TGTGCCAGCAGCTTAGCGAAGTATCAGGGGGGCACAGATACGCAGTATTTT. This gives the protein CASSLAKYQGGTDTQYF.

The chain combines TRBV5-1 with TRBJ2-2; 9 positions match TRBD1. In germline, CDR1 is SGHRS, CDR2 YFSETQ. V shed 0 bases and J 7 bases; nucleotides not matched to a gene: 4. This CDR3 is 15 amino acids long. CDR3 DNA: TGCGCCAGCAGCTTGGACAGGGGGCTAAACGGGGAGCTGTTTTTT. This codes for CASSLDRGLNGELFF.